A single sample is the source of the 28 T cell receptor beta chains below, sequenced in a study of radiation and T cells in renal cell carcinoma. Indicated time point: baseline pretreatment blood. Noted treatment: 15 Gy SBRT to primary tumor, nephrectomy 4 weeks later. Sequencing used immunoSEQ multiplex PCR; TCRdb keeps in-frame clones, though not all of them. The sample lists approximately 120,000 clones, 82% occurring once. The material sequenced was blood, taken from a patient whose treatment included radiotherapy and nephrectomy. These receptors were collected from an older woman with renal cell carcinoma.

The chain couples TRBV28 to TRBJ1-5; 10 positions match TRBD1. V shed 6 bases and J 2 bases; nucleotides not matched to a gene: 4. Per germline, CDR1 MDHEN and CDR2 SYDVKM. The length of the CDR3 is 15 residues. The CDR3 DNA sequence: TGTGCCAGCAGGCGACAGGGGGCGCGCAATCAGCCCCAGCATTTT. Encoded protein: CASRRQGARNQPQHF.

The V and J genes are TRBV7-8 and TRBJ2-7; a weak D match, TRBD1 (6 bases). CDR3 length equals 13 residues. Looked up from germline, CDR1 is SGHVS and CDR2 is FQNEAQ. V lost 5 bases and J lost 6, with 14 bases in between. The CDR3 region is CASSINRDSEQYF. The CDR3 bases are TGTGCCAGCAGCATTAACAGGGATAGCGAGCAGTACTTC.

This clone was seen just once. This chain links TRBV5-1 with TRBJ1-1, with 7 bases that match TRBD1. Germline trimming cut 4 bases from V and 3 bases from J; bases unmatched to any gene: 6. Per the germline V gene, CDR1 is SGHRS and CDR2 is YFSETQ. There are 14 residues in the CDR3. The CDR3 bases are TGCGCCAGCAGCGCGCAGGGGGGCGACACTGAAGCTTTCTTT. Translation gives CASSAQGGDTEAFF.

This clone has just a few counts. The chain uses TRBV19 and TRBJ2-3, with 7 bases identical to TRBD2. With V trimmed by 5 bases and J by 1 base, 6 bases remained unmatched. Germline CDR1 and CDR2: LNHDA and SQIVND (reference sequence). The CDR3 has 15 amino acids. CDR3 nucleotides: TGTGCCAGTAGTGGCGGGAGCCCGGGCACAGATACGCAGTATTTT. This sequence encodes CASSGGSPGTDTQYF.

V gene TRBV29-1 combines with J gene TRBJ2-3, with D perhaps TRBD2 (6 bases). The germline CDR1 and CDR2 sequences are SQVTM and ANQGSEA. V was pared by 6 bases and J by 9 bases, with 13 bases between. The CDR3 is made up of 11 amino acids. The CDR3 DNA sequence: TGCAGCGTCGGTACTAGCCTGACGCAGTATTTT. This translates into CSVGTSLTQYF.

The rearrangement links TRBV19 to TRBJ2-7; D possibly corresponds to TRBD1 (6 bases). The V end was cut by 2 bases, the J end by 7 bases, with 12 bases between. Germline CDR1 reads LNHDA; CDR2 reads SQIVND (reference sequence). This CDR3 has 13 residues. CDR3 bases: TGTGCCAGTAGTATAAGCACAGGGTGGGAGCAGTACTTC. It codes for CASSISTGWEQYF. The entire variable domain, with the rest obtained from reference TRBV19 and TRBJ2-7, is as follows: DGGITQSPKYLFRKEGQNVTLSCEQNLNHDAMYWYRQDPGQGLRLIYYSQIVNDFQKGDIAEGYSVSREKKESFPLTVTSAQKNPTAFYLCASSISTGWEQYFGPGTRLTVT.

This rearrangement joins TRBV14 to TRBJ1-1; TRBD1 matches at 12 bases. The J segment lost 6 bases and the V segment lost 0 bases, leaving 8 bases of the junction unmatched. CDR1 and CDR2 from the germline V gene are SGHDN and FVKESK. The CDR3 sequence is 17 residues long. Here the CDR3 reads CASSQDLMGQGAAEAFF. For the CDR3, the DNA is TGTGCCAGCAGCCAAGATTTGATGGGACAGGGGGCCGCTGAAGCTTTCTTT.

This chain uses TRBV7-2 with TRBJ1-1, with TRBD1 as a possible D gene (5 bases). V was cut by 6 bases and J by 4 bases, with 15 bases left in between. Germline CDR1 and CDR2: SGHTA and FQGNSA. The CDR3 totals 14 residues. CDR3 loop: CASSPQAGRTEAFF. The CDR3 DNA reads TGTGCCAGCAGTCCCCAGGCAGGGCGCACTGAAGCTTTCTTT.

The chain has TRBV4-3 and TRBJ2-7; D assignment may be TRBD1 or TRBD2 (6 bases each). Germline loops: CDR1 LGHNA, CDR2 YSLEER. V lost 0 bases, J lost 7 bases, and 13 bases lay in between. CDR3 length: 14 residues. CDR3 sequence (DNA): TGCGCCAGCAGCCAAGATTCGGGGGCTTGGGAGCAGTACTTC. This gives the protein CASSQDSGAWEQYF.

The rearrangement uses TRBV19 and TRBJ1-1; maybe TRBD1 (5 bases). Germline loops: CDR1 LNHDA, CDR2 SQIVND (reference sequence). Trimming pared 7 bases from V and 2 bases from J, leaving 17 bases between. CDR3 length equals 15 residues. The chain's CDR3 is CASTLAAGANTEAFF. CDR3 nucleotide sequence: TGTGCCAGTACCCTGGCCGCTGGGGCAAACACTGAAGCTTTCTTT.

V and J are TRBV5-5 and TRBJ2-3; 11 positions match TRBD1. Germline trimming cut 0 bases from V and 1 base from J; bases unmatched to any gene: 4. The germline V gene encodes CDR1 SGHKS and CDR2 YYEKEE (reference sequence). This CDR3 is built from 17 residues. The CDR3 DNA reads TGTGCCAGCAGCTTGGAAGGGACAGGGGGTGGCACAGATACGCAGTATTTT. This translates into CASSLEGTGGGTDTQYF.

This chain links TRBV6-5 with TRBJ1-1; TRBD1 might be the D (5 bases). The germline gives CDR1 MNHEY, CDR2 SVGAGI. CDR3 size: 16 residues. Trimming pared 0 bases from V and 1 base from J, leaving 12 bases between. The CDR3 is CASSYSSGGTNTEAFF. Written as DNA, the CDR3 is TGTGCCAGCAGTTACTCATCTGGGGGTACGAACACTGAAGCTTTCTTT.

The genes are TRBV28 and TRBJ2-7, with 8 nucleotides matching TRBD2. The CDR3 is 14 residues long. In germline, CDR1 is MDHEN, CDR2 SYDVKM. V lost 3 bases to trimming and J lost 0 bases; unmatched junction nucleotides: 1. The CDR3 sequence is CASSLAGGSYEQYF. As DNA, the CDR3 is TGTGCCAGCAGTTTGGCGGGAGGCTCCTACGAGCAGTACTTC.

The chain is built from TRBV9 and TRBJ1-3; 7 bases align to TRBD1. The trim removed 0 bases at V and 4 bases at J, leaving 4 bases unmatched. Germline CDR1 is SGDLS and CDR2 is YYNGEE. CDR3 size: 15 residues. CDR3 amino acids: CASSVGGGQGNTIYF. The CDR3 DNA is TGTGCCAGCAGCGTAGGAGGGGGCCAAGGAAACACCATATATTTT.

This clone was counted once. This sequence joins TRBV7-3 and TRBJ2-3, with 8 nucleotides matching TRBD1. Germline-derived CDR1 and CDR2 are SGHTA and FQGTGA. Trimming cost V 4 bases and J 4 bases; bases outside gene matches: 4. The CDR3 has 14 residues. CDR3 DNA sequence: TGTGCCAGCAGCTCGCTGACAGGGGCAGATACGCAGTATTTT. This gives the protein CASSSLTGADTQYF. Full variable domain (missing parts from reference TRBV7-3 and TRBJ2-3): GAGVSQTPSNKVTEKGKYVELRCDPISGHTALYWYRQSLGQGPEFLIYFQGTGAADDSGLPNDRFFAVRPEGSVSTLKIQRTERGDSAVYLCASSSLTGADTQYFGPGTRLTVL.

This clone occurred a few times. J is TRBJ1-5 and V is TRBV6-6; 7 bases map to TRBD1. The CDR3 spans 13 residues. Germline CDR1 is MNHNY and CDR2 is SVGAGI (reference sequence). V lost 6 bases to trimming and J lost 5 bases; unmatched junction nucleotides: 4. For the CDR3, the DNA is TGTGCCAGCAGGCCCGACAGGGATCAGCCCCAGCATTTT. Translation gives CASRPDRDQPQHF.

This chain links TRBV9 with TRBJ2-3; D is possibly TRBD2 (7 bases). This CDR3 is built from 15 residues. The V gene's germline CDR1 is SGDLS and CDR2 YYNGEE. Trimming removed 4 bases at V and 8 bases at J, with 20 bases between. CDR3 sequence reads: CASSPEGGGLSTQYF. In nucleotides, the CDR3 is TGTGCCAGCAGCCCTGAAGGGGGGGGCCTGAGTACGCAGTATTTT.

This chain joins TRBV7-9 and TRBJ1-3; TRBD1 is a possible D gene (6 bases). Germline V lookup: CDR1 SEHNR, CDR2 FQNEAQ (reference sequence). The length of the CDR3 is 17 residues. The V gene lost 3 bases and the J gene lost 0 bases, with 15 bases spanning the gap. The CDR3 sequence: CASSFPGARGSGNTIYF. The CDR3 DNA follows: TGTGCCAGCAGCTTTCCAGGGGCCCGAGGCTCTGGAAACACCATATATTTT.

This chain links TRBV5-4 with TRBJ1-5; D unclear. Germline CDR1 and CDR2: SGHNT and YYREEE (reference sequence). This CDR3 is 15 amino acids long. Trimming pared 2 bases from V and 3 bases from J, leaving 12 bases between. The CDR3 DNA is TGTGCCAGCAGCTTCGGTGGGGTTGACAATCAGCCCCAGCATTTT. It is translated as CASSFGGVDNQPQHF.

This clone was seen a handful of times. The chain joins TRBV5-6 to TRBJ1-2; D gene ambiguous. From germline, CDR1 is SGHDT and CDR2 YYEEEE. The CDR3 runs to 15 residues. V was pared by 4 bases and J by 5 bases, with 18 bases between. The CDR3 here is CASSHNSAHLYGYTF. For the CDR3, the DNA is TGTGCCAGCAGCCACAACTCGGCCCATCTATATGGCTACACCTTC.

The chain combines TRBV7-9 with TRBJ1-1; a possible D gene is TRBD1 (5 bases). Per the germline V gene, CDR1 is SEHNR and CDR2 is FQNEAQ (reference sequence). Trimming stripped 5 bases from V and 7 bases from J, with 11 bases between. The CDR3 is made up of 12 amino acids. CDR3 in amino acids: CASSPLQVEAFF. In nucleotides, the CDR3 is TGTGCCAGCAGCCCTTTACAGGTTGAAGCTTTCTTT.

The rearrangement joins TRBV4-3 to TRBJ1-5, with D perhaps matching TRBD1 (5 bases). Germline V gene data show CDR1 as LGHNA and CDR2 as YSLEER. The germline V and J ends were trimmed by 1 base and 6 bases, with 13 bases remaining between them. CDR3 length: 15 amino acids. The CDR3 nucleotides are TGCGCCAGCAGCCAAGTAATGTGGGGCGGTCAGCCCCAGCATTTT. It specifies CASSQVMWGGQPQHF.

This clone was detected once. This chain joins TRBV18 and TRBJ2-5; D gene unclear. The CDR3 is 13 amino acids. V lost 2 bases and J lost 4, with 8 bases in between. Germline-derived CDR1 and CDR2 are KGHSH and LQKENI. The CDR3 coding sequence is TGTGCCAGCTCACCATTAGGTGGAGAGACCCAGTACTTC. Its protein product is CASSPLGGETQYF.

CDR3 sequence (DNA): TGTGCCAGCAGTTTACAGGGGCACACTGAAGCTTTCTTT. Its translation is CASSLQGHTEAFF. The chain couples TRBV6-5 to TRBJ1-1; 7 bases map to TRBD1. Germline loops: CDR1 MNHEY, CDR2 SVGAGI. The CDR3 has 13 amino acids. Trimming removed 4 bases from V and 3 bases from J; junction bases left unmatched: 2.

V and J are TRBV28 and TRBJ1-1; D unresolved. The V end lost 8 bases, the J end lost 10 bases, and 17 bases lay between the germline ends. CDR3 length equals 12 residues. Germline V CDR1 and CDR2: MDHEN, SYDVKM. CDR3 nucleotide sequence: TGTGCCAGCGAGGCGGTTCAAAGTGGAGCTTTCTTT. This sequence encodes CASEAVQSGAFF.

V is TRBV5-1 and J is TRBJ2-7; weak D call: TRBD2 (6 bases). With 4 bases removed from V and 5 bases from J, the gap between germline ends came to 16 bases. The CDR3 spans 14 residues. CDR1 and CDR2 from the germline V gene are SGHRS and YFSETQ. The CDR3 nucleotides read TGCGCCAGCAGCAGGGACTTCGGTGAGGACGAGCAGTACTTC. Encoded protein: CASSRDFGEDEQYF. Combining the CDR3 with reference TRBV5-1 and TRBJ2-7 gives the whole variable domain KAGVTQTPRYLIKTRGQQVTLSCSPISGHRSVSWYQQTPGQGLQFLFEYFSETQRNKGNFPGRFSGRQFSNSRSEMNVSTLELGDSALYLCASSRDFGEDEQYFGPGTRLTVT.

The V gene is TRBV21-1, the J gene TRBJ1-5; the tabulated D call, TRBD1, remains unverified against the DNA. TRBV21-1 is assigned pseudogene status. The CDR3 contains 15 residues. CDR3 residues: CASSKGRGINQPQHF. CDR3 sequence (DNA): TGTGCCAGCAGCAAAGGAAGGGGGATCAATCAGCCCCAGCATTTT.

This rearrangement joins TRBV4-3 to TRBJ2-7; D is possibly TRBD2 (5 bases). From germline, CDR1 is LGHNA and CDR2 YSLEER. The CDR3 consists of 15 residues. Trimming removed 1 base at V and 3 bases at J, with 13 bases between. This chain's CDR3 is CASSQGIGSGYEQYF. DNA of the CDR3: TGCGCCAGCAGCCAAGGGATTGGGAGCGGCTACGAGCAGTACTTC.